This T cell receptor beta chain was sequenced for a study of Tregs in tolerant kidney transplant recipients. Germline values: CDR1 LNHDA, CDR2 SQIVND (reference sequence). Trimming left V 4 bases short and J 5 bases short, with 3 bases between. This CDR3 comprises 10 residues. Profiled with immunoSEQ multiplex PCR; TCRdb holds only in-frame clones, not every one. The table includes 69,000 or so clones, 70% to 90% detected once. The source material was CD4+ T cells from blood, sampled before the transplant. The sequence was obtained from a human donor who received a combined kidney and bone marrow transplant. The chain combines TRBV19 with TRBJ2-7; D unclear. The CDR3 loop is CASSTDEQYF. Written as DNA, the CDR3 is TGTGCCAGTAGTACAGACGAGCAGTACTTC.